The TCR beta chain described here comes from a study of blood T cell repertoires in COVID-19. Study background: Sources were T cells, B-cell-depleted T cells, or PBMCs; the material itself was cDNA or gDNA.

Assay used: immunoSEQ multiplex PCR; TCRdb lists only in-frame clones, some missing. The sample shows 310,000 or so clones, roughly 87% of them seen only once. CDR3 length: 15 residues. Unmatched junction bases numbered 1, after V lost 0 bases and J lost 3 bases. CDR1 and CDR2 from the germline V gene are MNHEY and SVGEGT. This clone has a single count. The J gene is TRBJ1-4, the V gene TRBV6-2 or TRBV6-3; 7 positions match TRBD1. The source material was PBMCs or T cells enriched from blood (not recorded which). The receptor was derived from a woman younger than 35 who had recovered from COVID-19. This CDR3 is CASSYSGQANEKLFF. The DNA for the CDR3 is TGTGCCAGCAGTTACTCTGGACAGGCTAATGAAAAACTGTTTTTT.